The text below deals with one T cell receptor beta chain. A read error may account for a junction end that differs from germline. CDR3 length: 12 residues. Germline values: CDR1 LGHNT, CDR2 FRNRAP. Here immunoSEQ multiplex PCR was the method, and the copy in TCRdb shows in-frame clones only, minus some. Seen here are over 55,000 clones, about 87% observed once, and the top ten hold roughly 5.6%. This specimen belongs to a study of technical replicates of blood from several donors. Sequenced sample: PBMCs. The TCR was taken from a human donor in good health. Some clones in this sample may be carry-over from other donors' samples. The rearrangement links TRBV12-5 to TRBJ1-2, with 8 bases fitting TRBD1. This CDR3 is CASGLGQGAVSF. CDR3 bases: TGTGCTAGTGGCCTCGGACAGGGCGCCGTCTCCTTC.